The TCR beta chain under discussion was sequenced for a study of cytomegalovirus exposure and HLA in healthy donors (dated 2017 in TCRdb). Concerning the study at large: An earlier analysis of some 600 of the donors reported 250 to 350 Gb of sequence data and around 110 million unique TCR beta sequences obtained from about 179 million T cells. An early release that covered approximately 600 HLA-typed donors contained approximately 300 gigabases of sequencing data and about 84 million unique TCR sequences. Of the 350 to 450 genotyped donors, about 80% fell in the genetic ancestry cluster associated with self-reported Caucasian donors. The study was designed to test whether signatures of past pathogen exposure could be identified by cataloging public T cell receptors. The study used immunosequencing to profile the T cell repertoires of 600 to 850 subjects and linked those repertoires to cytomegalovirus serostatus. Along with the roughly 670-subject first cohort, a separate validation cohort of over a hundred different subjects was used. To predict cytomegalovirus infection status, the study brought together high-throughput TCR immunosequencing, statistical association of individual TCRs with disease status, and machine learning. A later analysis re-examined previously published TCR beta repertoires from 500 to 700 donors and added high-resolution HLA genotyping to investigate patterns of TCR occurrence. Rather than using new phenotypic data, the later analysis identified candidate immune exposures from TCR beta sequences and from how often those sequences occurred across donors. To decide whether each TCR beta V gene segment behaved as functional or pseudogenic, an earlier analysis of approximately 620 of the donors relied on high-throughput TCR beta sequencing. Donor age, sex, ethnicity and CMV serostatus were collected together with the repertoire data. Genome-wide SNP genotypes for about 55% of the roughly 670 donors were used in a later genetic analysis, which treated that subset as a discovery cohort. Every repertoire in the discovery cohort had been generated on one and the same sequencing platform. Class I and class II HLA loci were covered by the typing at four-digit resolution. Typing coverage varied by locus: roughly 629-630 donors for A, B, C, DRB1 and DQB1; around 560 for DQA1; some 610 for DPA1; some 470 for DPB1. Because of strong linkage in the cohort, roughly 5 DR-DQ haplotypes were treated as single units for association and clustering. On average, 235,054 unique TCR beta nucleotide sequences were sequenced per donor among a few hundred genotyped donors of the cohort, with about 17% of those sequences being non-productive. Results and caveats for the whole study, not just this receptor: A further reported finding was that TCR beta sequences accurately predicted the HLA-A and HLA-B alleles for most subjects in the first cohort. A later analysis found that most CMV-associated TCR beta chains appeared HLA-restricted, with HLA associations seemingly driven largely by CMV exposure. Sequencing depth was assumed to be roughly uniform across donors in the presence/absence analyses, though that assumption may not hold. In the study, around 150 TCR beta chains were listed as associated with cytomegalovirus. Strong co-occurrence of HLA alleles, especially DR and DQ, made assigning TCR associations to individual alleles difficult. An association between a missense DCLRE1C variant and V-gene and J-gene trimming of TCR beta chains was found in a later genetic analysis and replicated in an independent cohort. In vitro tests confirmed that a few of the cytomegalovirus-associated TCR beta chains recognize cytomegalovirus antigens. For the cohort, immune exposure information was limited to CMV serostatus. A later analysis associated around 16,000 TCR beta sequences with specific HLA alleles at a false discovery rate of 0.05. Because counts were too low, roughly 17 rarely observed V segments, including chromosome 9 orphons, were left out of the earlier analysis of roughly 600 of the donors. A later analysis reported that several top co-occurrence clusters appeared linked to parvovirus B19, influenza, CMV and Epstein-Barr virus. Linkage disequilibrium might explain the correlated functional status among segregating V segments, but an unknown experimental factor could not be ruled out. The classifier was reported to diagnose cytomegalovirus status with high specificity and sensitivity in both the original and validation cohorts. The authors suggested that the approach could potentially be generalized to other disease states and immunological phenotypes. In a later analysis, HLA-associated TCR beta chains were found to be more clonally expanded and to have lower generation probabilities than equally common non-associated chains. An earlier analysis of some 590 of the donors showed that most TCR beta V segments appeared in productive rearrangements either about 87% or about 30% of the time, which broadly matched IMGT annotations. Because some donors lacked HLA typing at each locus, the association tests relied only on the typed subset. Only TCR beta chains were sequenced in this cohort, and the absence of alpha or paired-chain data limited detectable features. In a later analysis, the rate of TCR association differed among HLA loci, with DRB1 alleles having the most associated TCRs and HLA-C alleles having the fewest. Most TCR sequences were observed very rarely across donors, whereas some public TCRs were present in many individuals. A later genetic analysis reported fewer N-insertions in productive TCRs among donors in an Asian-associated ancestry cluster than the roughly 620-donor mean. The sequencing pipeline was judged likely to have produced a cluster of highly shared sequence variants as a technical artifact.

This clone showed up just a few times. It lacks a known antigen. One base away there is no much larger clone; base qualities are not given. Libraries were built with the immunoSEQ multiplex PCR assay. The multiplex PCR relied on a mix of 60 forward primers for TCR Vbeta segments and 13 reverse primers for TCR Jbeta segments. The CDR3 region of rearranged TCR beta genes was amplified from genomic DNA by a multiplex PCR assay. Amplified TCR beta libraries were sequenced as 87-base-pair reads on the Illumina HiSeq System. The original pipeline was this. A later analysis counted about 82 million unique TCR beta chains across the 550 to 750 repertoires, and some 11 million of these chains were shared by at least two donors. Raw reads were error-corrected and collapsed into unique sequences by a nearest-neighbor algorithm in which closely related sequences were merged to remove PCR and sequencing errors. Alignment of CDR3 sequences to IMGT reference sequences was used to assign V, D and J gene segments. For a sequence to be retained, a match of at least six nucleotides was required to both a V gene segment and a J gene segment. Rearrangements were classified as productive when the CDR3 lacked stop codons and remained in frame with V and J, and all other rearrangements were classified as non-productive. Following IMGT convention, CDR3 was defined as the stretch from the second conserved V-encoded cysteine to the conserved J-encoded phenylalanine. Sequences without an unambiguous match to a single V gene segment were excluded from the earlier analysis of several hundred of the donors. In an earlier analysis of about 590 of the donors, a V segment was called functional when productive rearrangements were above 56.7%, and segregating when the standard deviation between donors exceeded 5%. To diagnose cytomegalovirus status from the catalog of TCR beta chain sequences, a statistical classification framework was built. V and J gene assignment, in a later analysis, came from comparing TCR nucleotide sequences with IMGT/GENE-DB human TR gene sequences. A later analysis assigned CDR3 sequences and most-parsimonious VDJ recombination scenarios with the TCRdist pipeline. A later analysis defined each TCR beta chain by its CDR3 amino acid sequence plus V-gene family, and excluded reads lacking a unique V-gene family. In a later analysis, 450 to 600 highly shared, low-generation-probability nucleotide sequences were removed to address suspected cross-contamination and a sequencing artifact. In a later analysis, a clonal expansion index for each public chain was calculated from normalized within-repertoire ranks of inferred template counts. A later analysis computed generation probabilities with a VDJ recombination model fitted to out-of-frame rearrangements, and checked the results against IGoR. A later analysis scored TCR-TCR, TCR-HLA and TCR-CMV co-occurrence with hypergeometric tests, applying a repertoire-size bias correction to TCR pairs. False discovery rates were estimated in a later analysis by permuting HLA or CMV assignments 20 times. A later analysis grouped co-occurring TCRs with DBSCAN, adding TCRdist sequence similarity when clustering within HLA-allele-positive subsets. For co-occurrence clustering, repertoires with fewer than 30,000 or more than 120,000 public chains were excluded, along with roughly 5 repertoires with anomalous nucleotide sharing. Imported from immuneACCESS, the table was reduced by TCRdb to in-frame sequences with V and J called. These copies leave out some clones; in studies compared against another copy, an unresolved V gene accounts for under half, and the cause of the remainder is not known. Clonal size and the V and J genes are those of that table, whereas D and trimming came from the DNA. The sample table contains around 78,000 clones; only one count was recorded for about three quarters of them. The ten largest make up approximately 1% of the sample.

The cohort consisted of 600 or so healthy bone marrow donors. At the time of sampling, all cohort members were nominally healthy, though unrecorded immune exposures were likely present. The donor tested CMV seronegative and was one of the 352 seronegative cohort members. Each donor provided a peripheral blood sample, and peripheral blood mononuclear cells were used for TCR beta sequencing. The Qiagen DNeasy Blood Extraction Kit was used to extract genomic DNA from the blood cell samples. This TCR came from a male donor in good health and CMV-seronegative. Sequencing input: PBMCs.

In nucleotides, the sequence is TGTGCCAGCAGTGCCTGGGGACAGGGGATCAACGAGCAGTACTTC. This encodes CASSAWGQGINEQYF. This chain is built from TRBV2 and TRBJ2-7; 10 central bases correspond to TRBD1. Spanning cysteine to phenylalanine, the CDR3 consists of 15 amino acids. Only the CDR3 region is kept as DNA, spanning 45 bases read in frame from base 1. CDR1 and CDR2, looked up from the germline V gene, are SNHLY and FYNNEI. For this chain, trimming is 4 bases at the V end and 5 bases at the J end, and the number of junction bases without a gene match is 8.